The TCR beta chain described here comes from a study of radiation and T cells in renal cell carcinoma. Study summary: Nephrectomy followed 15 Gy stereotactic body radiation by 4 weeks.

CDR1 is LGHNA and CDR2 is YSLEER in the germline V gene. V lost 4 bases, J lost 2 bases, and 3 bases stayed unmatched. The CDR3 totals 14 residues. The time point is: blood 2 weeks post-SBRT. The treatment: 15 Gy SBRT to primary tumor, nephrectomy 4 weeks later. Repertoires were generated with immunoSEQ multiplex PCR, while TCRdb's copy carries only in-frame clones and drops some. The data hold some 120,000 clones, with approximately 90% observed a single time. Study observations and caveats: No pretreatment tumor biopsies were available for baseline clonotypes.

As regards this clone: Its antigen is undetermined.

The rearrangement links TRBV4-3 to TRBJ2-3; TRBD2 matches at 7 bases. The TCR was taken from a woman aged 65 to 85 with renal cell carcinoma. Sequencing was performed on blood, taken from a patient whose treatment included radiotherapy and nephrectomy. CDR3 amino acids: CASSPGLNTDTQYF. The CDR3 DNA reads TGCGCCAGCAGCCCGGGACTAAACACAGATACGCAGTATTTT.